This TCR beta chain derives from a study of cytomegalovirus exposure and HLA in healthy donors. Study-level points and caveats: Researchers reportedly found TCR beta sequences accurately predicted most subjects' HLA-A and HLA-B alleles. An ancestry cluster, one associated with Asian ancestry, reportedly showed fewer N-insertions than the approximately 660-donor mean in a later analysis. Available immune exposure information was restricted to CMV serostatus only.

The V and J ends lost 5 bases and 5 bases, in that order; junction bases with no gene match: 10. The CDR3 runs 18 residues. From germline, CDR1 is SGHTA and CDR2 FQGTGA. On this clone itself: Its antigen is currently unknown.

The PCR made use of 60 Vbeta and 13 Jbeta primers. Clones were read by immunoSEQ multiplex PCR, and TCRdb kept only the in-frame ones, dropping some. The sample records about 190,000 clones, 65% to 80% being singletons. This chain uses TRBV7-3 with TRBJ2-1, with 15 bases aligning to TRBD2. The TCR originated in a man aged 25 to 45 in good health and CMV-seropositive. Sequencing used PBMCs. The CDR3 loop reads CASSRGTSGGPQHNEQFF. Here the CDR3 DNA reads TGTGCCAGCAGCCGTGGGACTAGCGGGGGGCCGCAACACAATGAGCAGTTCTTC.